This TCR beta chain is drawn from a study of T-cell reconstitution after alpha-beta-depleted transplantation in children. V shed 0 bases, J shed 6 bases, and the junction held 4 bases outside the gene matches. Germline V lookup: CDR1 SGHRS, CDR2 YFSETQ. The CDR3 length is 14 residues. Study results and limitations: Newly made T cells mostly supplied T-cell counts and diversity one year after transplant. Several hundred rapidly expanded clones from non-depleted graft cells reportedly supplied alpha-beta T cells about two months post-transplant.

A word on this clonotype: Its target is unknown.

Unique molecular identifiers featured in how the TCRbeta library was prepared. TCRdb used MiXCR to reprocess the PCR reads, holding one entry per CDR3 protein. The sample has fewer than 750,000 distinct CDR3 sequences, roughly a quarter seen once. The rearrangement links TRBV5-1 to TRBJ2-7; 9 nucleotides line up with TRBD1. The TCR originated in a boy younger than two with Wiskott-Aldrich syndrome, due to receive a stem cell transplant. Material: PBMCs, obtained before TCRalphabeta/CD19-depleted stem cell transplant. The CDR3 loop is CASSLADRGGEQYF. CDR3 DNA: TGCGCCAGCAGCTTGGCTGACAGGGGGGGCGAGCAGTACTTC.